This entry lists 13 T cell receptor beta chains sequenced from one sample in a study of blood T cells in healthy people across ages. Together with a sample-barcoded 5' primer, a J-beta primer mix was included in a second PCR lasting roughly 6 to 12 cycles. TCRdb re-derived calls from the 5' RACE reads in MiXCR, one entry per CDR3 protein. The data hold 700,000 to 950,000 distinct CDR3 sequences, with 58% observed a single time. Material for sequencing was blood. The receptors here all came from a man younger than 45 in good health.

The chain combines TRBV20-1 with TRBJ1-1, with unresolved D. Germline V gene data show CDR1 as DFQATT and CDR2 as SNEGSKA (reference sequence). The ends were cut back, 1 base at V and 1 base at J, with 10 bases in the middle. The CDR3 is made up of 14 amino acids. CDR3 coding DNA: TGCAGTGCTAGAGCCAGGACTGGGAACACTGAAGCTTTCTTT. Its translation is CSARARTGNTEAFF.

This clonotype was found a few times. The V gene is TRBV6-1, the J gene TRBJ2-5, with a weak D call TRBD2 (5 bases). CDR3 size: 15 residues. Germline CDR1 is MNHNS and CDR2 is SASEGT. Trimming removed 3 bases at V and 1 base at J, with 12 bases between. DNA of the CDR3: TGTGCCAGCAGTGACTTCTCCGCGGGCCAAGAGACCCAGTACTTC. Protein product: CASSDFSAGQETQYF.

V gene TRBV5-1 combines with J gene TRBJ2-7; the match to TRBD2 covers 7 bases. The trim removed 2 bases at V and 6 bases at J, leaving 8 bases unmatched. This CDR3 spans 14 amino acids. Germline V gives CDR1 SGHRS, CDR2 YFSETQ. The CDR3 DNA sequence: TGCGCCAGCAGCTTTGTAGGGGAGGGGTCCGAGCAGTACTTC. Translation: CASSFVGEGSEQYF.

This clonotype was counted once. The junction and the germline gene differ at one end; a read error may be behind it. CDR3 DNA: TGTAGTGCTAGTTTGACTAGCGGGACAGAGACCCAGTACTTC. Protein: CSASLTSGTETQYF. V gene TRBV20-1 combines with J gene TRBJ2-5, with 11 bases lining up with TRBD2. Germline CDR1 and CDR2: DFQATT and SNEGSKA (reference sequence). The CDR3 length is 14 residues.

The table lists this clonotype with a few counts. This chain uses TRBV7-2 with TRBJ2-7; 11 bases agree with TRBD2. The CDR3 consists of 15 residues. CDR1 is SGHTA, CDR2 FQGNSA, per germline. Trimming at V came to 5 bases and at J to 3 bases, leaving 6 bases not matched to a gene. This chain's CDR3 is CASSARLAGIYEQYF. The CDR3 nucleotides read TGTGCCAGCAGCGCCCGACTAGCGGGGATCTACGAGCAGTACTTC.

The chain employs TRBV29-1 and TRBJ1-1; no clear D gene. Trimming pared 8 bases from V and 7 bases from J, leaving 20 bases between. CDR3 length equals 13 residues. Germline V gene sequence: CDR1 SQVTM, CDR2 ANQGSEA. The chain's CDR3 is CSTESPTTVEAFF. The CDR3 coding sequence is TGCAGCACGGAATCCCCGACTACAGTTGAAGCTTTCTTT.

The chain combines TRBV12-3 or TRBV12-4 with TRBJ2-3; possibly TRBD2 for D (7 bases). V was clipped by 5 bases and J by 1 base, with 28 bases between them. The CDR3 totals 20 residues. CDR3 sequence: CASSPGLGGEIDYGTDTQYF. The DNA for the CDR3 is TGTGCCAGCAGTCCGGGCTTAGGGGGGGAGATTGACTACGGCACAGATACGCAGTATTTT.

The CDR3 DNA reads as TGTGCCATCAGTGAGCCAGGACAGGGCTCCTACAATGAGCAGTTCTTC. Protein product: CAISEPGQGSYNEQFF. The chain recombines TRBV10-3 with TRBJ2-1; 8 bases are shared with TRBD1. This CDR3 is 16 amino acids long. The trim removed 2 bases at V and 0 bases at J, leaving 3 bases unmatched. The germline gives CDR1 ENHRY, CDR2 SYGVKD.

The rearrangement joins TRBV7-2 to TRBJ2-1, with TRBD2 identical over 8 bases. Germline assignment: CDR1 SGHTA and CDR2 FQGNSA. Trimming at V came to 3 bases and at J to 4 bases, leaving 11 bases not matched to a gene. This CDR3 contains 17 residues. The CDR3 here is CASSFLTGGSGYNEQFF. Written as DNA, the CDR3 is TGTGCCAGCAGCTTCCTAACGGGGGGGTCAGGGTACAATGAGCAGTTCTTC.

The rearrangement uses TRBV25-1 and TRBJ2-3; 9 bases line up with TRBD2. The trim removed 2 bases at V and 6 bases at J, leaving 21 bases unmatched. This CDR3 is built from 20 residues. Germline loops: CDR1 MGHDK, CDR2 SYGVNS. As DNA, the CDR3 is TGTGCCAGCAGTGAAGGCAATCCCATCGGGACTAGCAGGAGTAGGGATACGCAGTATTTT. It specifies CASSEGNPIGTSRSRDTQYF.

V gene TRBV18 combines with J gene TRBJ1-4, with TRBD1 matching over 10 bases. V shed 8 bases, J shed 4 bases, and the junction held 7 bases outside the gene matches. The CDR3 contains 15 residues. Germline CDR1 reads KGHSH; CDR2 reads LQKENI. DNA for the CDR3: TGTGCCAGCGCCGGGACAGGGGCCGTTAATGAAAAACTGTTTTTT. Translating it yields CASAGTGAVNEKLFF.

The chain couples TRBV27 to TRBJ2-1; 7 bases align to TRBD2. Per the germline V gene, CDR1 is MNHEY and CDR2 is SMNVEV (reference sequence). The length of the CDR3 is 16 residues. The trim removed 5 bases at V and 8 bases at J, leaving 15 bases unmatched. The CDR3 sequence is CASSTSRGDYHDEQFF. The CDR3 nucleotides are TGTGCCAGCAGTACTTCCCGGGGGGATTATCACGATGAGCAGTTCTTC.

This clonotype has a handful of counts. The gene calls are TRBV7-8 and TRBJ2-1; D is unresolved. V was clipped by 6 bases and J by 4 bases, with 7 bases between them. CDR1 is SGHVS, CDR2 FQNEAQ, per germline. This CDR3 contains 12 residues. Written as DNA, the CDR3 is TGTGCCAGCAGTCGGCGATACAATGAGCAGTTCTTC. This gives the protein CASSRRYNEQFF.